This TCR beta chain stems from a study of shared clonotypes between healthy human individuals. Some 27,000 T cell genomes, or around 180 ng DNA, went into the sorted-subset replicate PCRs. This table comes from immunoSEQ multiplex PCR, and its TCRdb copy is limited to in-frame clones, with some not included. The table lists about 980,000 clones, roughly 72% of them singletons. For this clone: Its antigen is unknown.

Study results and caveats: On the whole, naive subsets had larger estimated richness than memory subsets had. In the sorted subsets, rarefaction showed sequencing was incomplete despite large depth.

The sequenced sample was memory CD4+ T cells sorted from blood. Subset specified: CD45RA-negative fraction. This clonotype was sampled from a man between 18 and 35 years old in good health.

The CDR3 sequence: CATGTDSDTQYF. The CDR3 nucleotides read TGTGCCACCGGGACCGACTCAGATACGCAGTATTTT. This sequence joins TRBV7-9 and TRBJ2-3; D may correspond to TRBD1 or TRBD2 (5 bases each). V dropped 10 bases and J dropped 4 bases, with 12 bases sitting between them. CDR1 and CDR2 (germline): SEHNR, FQNEAQ (reference sequence). The CDR3 sequence is 12 residues long.